Detailed here is one TCR beta chain. This clone was seen a few times. No per-base quality is available; no much larger clone lies one base away. The data were taken from a study of blood T cell repertoires in acute mononucleosis (dated by TCRdb to 2020 to 2022). Context from the whole study: Convalescent samples, representing the memory response, were collected 5 to 8 months after the acute presentation. Mean blood EBV load was about 3.9 log10 genome copies per million B cells during acute infection and 2.6 at convalescence. Summary of the overall study and its limitations: Persistence into convalescence was observed for only approximately 9.5% of unique acute clonotypes, yet most of the response was made up by these persisting clonotypes, and the remaining acute clonotypes were seemingly replaced by new diverse de novo clonotypes. Both chains appeared to be involved in GLC-BM selection, with public TCRbeta motifs on BV14-BJ2 and BV20-BJ1 together with a TCRalpha motif on AV5-AJ31. Because only a fraction of each donor's blood was analyzed, sampling error might partly explain the low overlap between acute and convalescent clonotypes. Only a few donors were included in the cohort, so group averages were based on very few individuals.

CDR1 SQVTM and CDR2 ANQGSEA were looked up in the germline V gene. The CDR3 covers 13 residues, taking in both the cysteine and the phenylalanine. Only the CDR3 part of the read is kept: 39 bases, read in frame from the first base. V loses 4 bases, J loses 10 bases, and the germline ends lie 18 bases apart. Total RNA from at least 9,000 sorted tetramer+ CD8 T cells was reverse transcribed into cDNA for TCR profiling. CDR3 regions were amplified by PCR with primers annealing to V and J regions, adding unique molecular identifiers to track templates. Profiling of the TCRalpha and TCRbeta chains was done on the immunoSEQ platform, including the sequencing and error-correction standards of that platform. Turning to the authors' computational methods: Clonal copy numbers were corrected for sequencing and PCR errors, and CDR3s were defined according to IMGT conventions. Analysis was restricted to productive rearrangements and was performed with immunoSEQ Analyzer versions 2.0 and 3.0, and gene-pairing frequencies were further processed in Microsoft Excel. V-J pairings were visualized as Circos plots, and CDR3 motifs were found with MEME plus a custom motifSearch program. The OLGA algorithm was used to calculate the probability of generation of TCR sequences. A clonotype seen at both visits was called persistent, a clonotype seen only at the acute visit was called nonpersistent, and a clonotype seen only at convalescence was called de novo. An amino acid clonotype used by more than one donor was defined as a public TCR. Held by TCRdb, this immuneACCESS table contains in-frame sequences only and omits some clones. Under half of the omission traces to an unresolved V gene where checked; the cause of the rest is unknown. V, J and clone size reflect that table, while D and trimming were determined from the DNA. Here the sample has 1,500 to 2,000 clones; about 23% occur a single time. 20% to 25% of the sample goes to the ten largest clones.

What the time point label conveys for this sample: convalescence about 6 months (5-8 months) after acute presentation (visit 7). The study tracked CD8 T cell responses to two immunodominant EBV epitopes, BRLF1 109 (YVL-BR) and BMLF1 280 (GLC-BM), over primary infection. Primary EBV infection was taken to be indicated by a positive serum heterophile antibody test and EBV viral capsid antigen-specific IgM. Total CD8 T cells were first enriched from PBMCs by magnetic positive selection (MACS). Live CD3+ CD8+ tetramer+ cells were sorted on a FACSAria III to over 95% purity. A PE-conjugated tetramer loaded with the BMLF1 280-288 peptide was used to sort the cells. Directly ex vivo after tetramer sorting, the TCR repertoires of EBV epitope-specific CD8 T cells were deep-sequenced at acute infection and at convalescence. The donors were a few individuals between about 18 and 30 years old who had clinical acute infectious mononucleosis and laboratory evidence of primary EBV infection. Heparinized peripheral blood was drawn at clinical presentation with mononucleosis symptoms and again about 6 months later. Ficoll-Paque density gradient centrifugation was used to isolate PBMCs.

The sequence was obtained from a woman under 30 with infectious mononucleosis caused by EBV. This chain joins TRBV29-1 to TRBJ2-3; the D segment cannot be called with confidence. The sequences come from EBV GLC epitope tetramer+ CD8+ T cells sorted from PBMCs, collected during convalescence from infectious mononucleosis. The intended sense of this specimen's cell subset or site label: CD8 T cells binding tetramer with EBV BMLF1 280-288 peptide (GLC-BM). The DNA sequence is TGCAGCGTTGCCGGGTCCCGCACTGATTCGCAGTATTTT. Its protein is CSVAGSRTDSQYF.